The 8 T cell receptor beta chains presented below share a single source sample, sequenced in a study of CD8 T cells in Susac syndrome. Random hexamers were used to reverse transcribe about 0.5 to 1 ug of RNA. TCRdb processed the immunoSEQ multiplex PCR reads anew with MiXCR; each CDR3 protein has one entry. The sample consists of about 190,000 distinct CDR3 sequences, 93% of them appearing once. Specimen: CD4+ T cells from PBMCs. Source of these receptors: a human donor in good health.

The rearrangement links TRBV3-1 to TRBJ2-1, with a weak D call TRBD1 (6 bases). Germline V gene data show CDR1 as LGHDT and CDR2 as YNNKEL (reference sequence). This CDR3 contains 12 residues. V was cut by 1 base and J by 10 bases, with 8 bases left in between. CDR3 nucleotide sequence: TGTGCCAGCAGCCAAGTCCAGGGGGAGCAGTTCTTC. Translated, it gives CASSQVQGEQFF.

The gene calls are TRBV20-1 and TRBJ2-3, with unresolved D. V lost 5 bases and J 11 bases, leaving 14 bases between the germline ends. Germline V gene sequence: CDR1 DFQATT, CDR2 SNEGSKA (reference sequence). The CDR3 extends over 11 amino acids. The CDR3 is CSALLLLGQYF. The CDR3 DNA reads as TGCAGTGCTCTACTTCTGTTGGGGCAGTATTTT.

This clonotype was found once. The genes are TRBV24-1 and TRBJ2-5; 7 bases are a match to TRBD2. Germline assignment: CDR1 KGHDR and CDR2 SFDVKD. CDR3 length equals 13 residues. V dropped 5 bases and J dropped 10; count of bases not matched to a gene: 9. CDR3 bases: TGTGCCACCAGTGCCCGGGGGAGGGGAGGCCAGTACTTC. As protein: CATSARGRGGQYF.

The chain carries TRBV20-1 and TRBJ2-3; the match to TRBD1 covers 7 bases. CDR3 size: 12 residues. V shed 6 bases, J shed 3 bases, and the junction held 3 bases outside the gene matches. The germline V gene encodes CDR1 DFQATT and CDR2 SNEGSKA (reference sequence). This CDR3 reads CSAQGQTDTQYF. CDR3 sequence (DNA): TGCAGTGCCCAGGGACAGACAGATACGCAGTATTTT.

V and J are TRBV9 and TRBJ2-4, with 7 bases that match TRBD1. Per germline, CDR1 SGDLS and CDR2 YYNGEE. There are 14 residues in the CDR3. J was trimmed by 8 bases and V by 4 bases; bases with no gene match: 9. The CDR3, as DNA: TGTGCCAGCAGCAAAGAGGACAGGCGGGACATTCAGTACTTC. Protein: CASSKEDRRDIQYF.

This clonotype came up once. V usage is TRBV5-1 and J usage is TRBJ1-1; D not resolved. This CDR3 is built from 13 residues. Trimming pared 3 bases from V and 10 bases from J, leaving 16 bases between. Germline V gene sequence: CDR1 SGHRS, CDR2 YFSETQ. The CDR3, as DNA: TGCGCCAGCAGCTGGTTCTCCGTTTCGGCAGCTTTCTTT. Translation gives CASSWFSVSAAFF.

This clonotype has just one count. The CDR3 is CSAVDRVTDTQYF. DNA for the CDR3: TGCAGTGCTGTGGACAGGGTCACAGATACGCAGTATTTT. V gene TRBV20-1 combines with J gene TRBJ2-3; 8 bases map to TRBD1. This CDR3 is 13 amino acids long. V dropped 5 bases and J dropped 2; count of bases not matched to a gene: 3. Germline lookup yields CDR1 DFQATT and CDR2 SNEGSKA (reference sequence).

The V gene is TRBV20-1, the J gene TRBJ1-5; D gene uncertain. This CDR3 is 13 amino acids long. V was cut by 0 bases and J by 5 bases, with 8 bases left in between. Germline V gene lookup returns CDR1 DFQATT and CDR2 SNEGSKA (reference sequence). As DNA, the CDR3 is TGCAGTGCTAGAGATGTGGCGGATCAGCCCCAGCATTTT. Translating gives CSARDVADQPQHF.